This TCR beta chain was observed in a study of post-analysis software for immune sequencing data. Study-level findings and limits: There were roughly 5 TRBV segments more frequent in patients than controls, and TRBV5-6, TRBV5-1 and TRBV20-1 were among them.

Unique molecular identifiers had been added to the TCR beta cDNA libraries. From the PCR reads, TCRdb called clonotypes with MiXCR, one entry per CDR3 protein. The profile covers about 190,000 distinct CDR3 sequences, with over 25% appearing a single time and around 3.7% taken by the ten largest. With regard to this clonotype: Its matching antigen is unknown.

This CDR3 has 12 residues. V lost 1 base to trimming and J lost 7 bases, with 5 bases between them. Per the germline V gene, CDR1 is SGHTA and CDR2 is FQGNSA. The sequence was obtained from a girl between 2 and 17 years old with multiple sclerosis. The rearrangement joins TRBV7-2 to TRBJ1-5; no clear D. The specimen sequenced was blood. CDR3 region: CASSLVGQPQHF. The CDR3 nucleotides read TGTGCCAGCAGCTTAGTTGGACAGCCCCAGCATTTT. The full variable domain, completed using reference TRBV7-2 and TRBJ1-5, is GAGVSQSPSNKVTEKGKDVELRCDPISGHTALYWYRQSLGQGLEFLIYFQGNSAPDKSGLPSDRFSAERTGGSVSTLTIQRTQQEDSAVYLCASSLVGQPQHFGDGTRLSIL.